Below, 13 T cell receptor beta chains from the same sample are listed, as sequenced in a study of OX40 agonist ivuxolimab in advanced cancers. Clones were read by immunoSEQ multiplex PCR, and TCRdb kept only the in-frame ones, dropping some. The table shows about 99,000 clones, with about 96% occurring only once. The sample was CD4+ or CD8+ T cells sorted from blood, taken in a trial of the OX40 agonist ivuxolimab. The source of these receptors is an adult with an advanced solid tumor such as melanoma, head and neck, liver or kidney cancer.

With regard to this clone: A junction end diverges from the germline sequence, so it may reflect a read error. The rearrangement links TRBV5-1 to TRBJ1-2; 7 nucleotides agree with TRBD1. This CDR3 has 17 amino acids. In germline, CDR1 is SGHRS, CDR2 YFSETQ. CDR3 sequence reads: CASRPHLDRAVNSGYTF. As DNA, the CDR3 is TGCGCCAGCAGACCACACTTAGACAGGGCGGTAAACTCTGGCTACACCTTC.

The chain employs TRBV5-4 and TRBJ2-5; perhaps TRBD2 as D (7 bases). Germline values: CDR1 SGHNT, CDR2 YYREEE (reference sequence). The CDR3 extends over 15 amino acids. Trimming pared 4 bases from V and 3 bases from J, leaving 16 bases between. The CDR3 is CASSLEGGPEETQYF. CDR3 coding DNA: TGTGCCAGCAGCCTAGAGGGGGGGCCGGAAGAGACCCAGTACTTC.

The genes are TRBV5-1 and TRBJ2-5; D is undetermined. The V end lost 1 base, the J end lost 5 bases, and 9 bases lay between the germline ends. The CDR3 is made up of 13 amino acids. Germline CDR1 is SGHRS and CDR2 is YFSETQ. In DNA form, the CDR3 reads TGCGCCAGCAGCTTGTGGACGGCGGAGACCCAGTACTTC. The encoded protein is CASSLWTAETQYF.

The chain joins TRBV30 to TRBJ2-7; D might be TRBD1 (6 bases). Looked up from germline, CDR1 is GTSNPN and CDR2 is SVGIG (reference sequence). Deletions cut 2 bases from V and 6 bases from J, with 14 bases between. The CDR3 covers 13 residues. CDR3 DNA: TGTGCCTGGAGTACAGGGTATATGGGCGAGCAGTACTTC. It codes for CAWSTGYMGEQYF.

J is TRBJ2-7 and V is TRBV6-1; TRBD1 matches 10 bases. The CDR3 spans 14 residues. Germline CDR1 and CDR2: MNHNS and SASEGT. The J segment lost 7 bases and the V segment lost 5 bases, leaving 8 bases of the junction unmatched. The CDR3 nucleotides are TGTGCCAGCAGTCCGGGGACAGGGGAGGAGGAGCAGTACTTC. It codes for CASSPGTGEEEQYF.

The chain joins TRBV27 to TRBJ2-7, with 8 bases lining up with TRBD2. The J segment lost 3 bases and the V segment lost 0 bases, leaving 1 base of the junction unmatched. Germline loops: CDR1 MNHEY, CDR2 SMNVEV (reference sequence). The CDR3 is 14 amino acids. DNA of the CDR3: TGTGCCAGCAGTTTATCGGGGACTAGCTACGAGCAGTACTTC. Encoded protein: CASSLSGTSYEQYF.

The rearrangement links TRBV18 to TRBJ2-1, with D perhaps TRBD2 (6 bases). Germline V gene lookup returns CDR1 KGHSH and CDR2 LQKENI. V gave up 3 bases and J gave up 7 bases, with 19 bases separating them. This CDR3 contains 16 residues. The CDR3 nucleotides read TGTGCCAGCTCACCTGCTAGCGAGGCGGCCTTGAATGAGCAGTTCTTC. Protein: CASSPASEAALNEQFF.

The chain is built from TRBV28 and TRBJ1-1; maybe TRBD1 (6 bases). This CDR3 has 12 residues. Trimming cost V 5 bases and J 10 bases, with 14 bases left between them. Germline CDR1 is MDHEN and CDR2 is SYDVKM. The CDR3 here is CASSPQGWGAFF. CDR3 DNA: TGTGCCAGCAGTCCTCAGGGGTGGGGAGCTTTCTTT. Drawing the rest from reference TRBV28 and TRBJ1-1, the complete variable domain is DVKVTQSSRYLVKRTGEKVFLECVQDMDHENMFWYRQDPGLGLRLIYFSYDVKMKEKGDIPEGYSVSREKKERFSLILESASTNQTSMYLCASSPQGWGAFFGQGTRLTVV.

The chain recombines TRBV4-3 with TRBJ2-5; 7 positions match TRBD1. Germline CDR1 and CDR2: LGHNA and YSLEER. V lost 3 bases and J lost 5; bases outside the gene matches: 9. The CDR3 has 15 amino acids. CDR3 sequence reads: CASSQQPGQSETQYF. Here the CDR3 DNA reads TGCGCCAGCAGCCAGCAACCGGGACAGAGCGAGACCCAGTACTTC.

With regard to this clone: One junction end does not reproduce the germline sequence, and a read error may be involved. The chain employs TRBV23-1 and TRBJ2-1, with TRBD1 matching over 12 bases. TRBV23-1 is placed among ORFs of uncertain function. The CDR3 is 14 amino acids. CDR3 sequence: CASSRGTGGNKQFF. The CDR3 region has the DNA TGCGCCAGCAGTCGAGGGACAGGGGGCAATAAGCAGTTCTTC.

The V and J genes are TRBV5-6 and TRBJ2-7; 12 nucleotides match TRBD2. Germline values: CDR1 SGHDT, CDR2 YYEEEE. This CDR3 comprises 14 residues. The junction had 8 bases not matched to a gene; V was cut back by 6 bases and J by 7 bases. The CDR3 protein is CASTILAGGFEQYF. The CDR3 bases are TGTGCCAGCACCATACTAGCGGGAGGTTTTGAGCAGTACTTC.

V usage is TRBV19 and J usage is TRBJ2-3; 8 positions agree with TRBD1. Trimming cost V 0 bases and J 3 bases; bases outside gene matches: 2. The germline V gene encodes CDR1 LNHDA and CDR2 SQIVND (reference sequence). This CDR3 contains 15 residues. The CDR3 protein is CASSIERTGTDTQYF. CDR3 nucleotide sequence: TGTGCCAGTAGTATAGAACGGACAGGGACAGATACGCAGTATTTT. The full variable domain, rest sourced from reference TRBV19 and TRBJ2-3, is DGGITQSPKYLFRKEGQNVTLSCEQNLNHDAMYWYRQDPGQGLRLIYYSQIVNDFQKGDIAEGYSVSREKKESFPLTVTSAQKNPTAFYLCASSIERTGTDTQYFGPGTRLTVL.

This chain links TRBV5-1 with TRBJ2-5; 7 bases fit TRBD2. Trimming took 6 bases from V and 5 from J; bases not matched to a gene: 13. CDR3 length equals 15 residues. Germline lookup yields CDR1 SGHRS and CDR2 YFSETQ. Written as DNA, the CDR3 is TGCGCCAGCACGCTAGCGGACCCTGGCGAGGAGACCCAGTACTTC. Translated: CASTLADPGEETQYF.